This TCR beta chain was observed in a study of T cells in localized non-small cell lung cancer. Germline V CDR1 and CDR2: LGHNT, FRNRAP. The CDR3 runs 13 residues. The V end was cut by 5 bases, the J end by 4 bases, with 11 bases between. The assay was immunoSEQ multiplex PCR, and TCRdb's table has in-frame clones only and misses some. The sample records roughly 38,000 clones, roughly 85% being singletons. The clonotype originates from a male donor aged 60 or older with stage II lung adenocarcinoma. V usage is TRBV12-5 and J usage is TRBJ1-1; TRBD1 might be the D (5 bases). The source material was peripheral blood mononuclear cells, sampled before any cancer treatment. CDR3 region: CASGASGRTEAFF. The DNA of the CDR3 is TGTGCTAGTGGTGCATCAGGGCGCACTGAAGCTTTCTTT.